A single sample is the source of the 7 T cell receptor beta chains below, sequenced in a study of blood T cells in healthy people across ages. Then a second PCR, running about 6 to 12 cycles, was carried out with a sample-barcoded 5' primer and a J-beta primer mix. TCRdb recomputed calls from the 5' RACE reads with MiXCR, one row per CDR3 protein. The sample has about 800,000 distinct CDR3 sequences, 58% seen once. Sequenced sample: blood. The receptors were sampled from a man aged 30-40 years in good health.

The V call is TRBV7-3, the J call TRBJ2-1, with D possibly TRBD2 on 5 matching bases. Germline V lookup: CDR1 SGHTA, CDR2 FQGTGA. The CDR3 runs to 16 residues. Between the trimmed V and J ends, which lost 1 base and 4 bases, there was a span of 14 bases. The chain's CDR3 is CASSLMGSLSYNEQFF. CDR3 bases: TGTGCCAGCAGCTTAATGGGGAGTCTTAGTTACAATGAGCAGTTCTTC.

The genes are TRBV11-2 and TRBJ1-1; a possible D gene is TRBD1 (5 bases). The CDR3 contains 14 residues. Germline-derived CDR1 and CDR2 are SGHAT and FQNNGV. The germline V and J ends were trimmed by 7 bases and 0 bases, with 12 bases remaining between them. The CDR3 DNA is TGTGCCAGCATCCAGGGACTGTTGAACACTGAAGCTTTCTTT. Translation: CASIQGLLNTEAFF.

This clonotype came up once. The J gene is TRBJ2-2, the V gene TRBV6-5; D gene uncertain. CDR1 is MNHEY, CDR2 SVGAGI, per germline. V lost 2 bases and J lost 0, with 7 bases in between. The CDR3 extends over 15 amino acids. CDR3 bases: TGTGCCAGCAGTTACAGGGAACCGAACACCGGGGAGCTGTTTTTT. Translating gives CASSYREPNTGELFF.

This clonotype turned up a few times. This CDR3 is CASSLVGEDEQFF. Written as DNA, the CDR3 is TGTGCCAGCAGCTTAGTAGGAGAGGATGAGCAGTTCTTC. This chain uses TRBV5-4 with TRBJ2-1; D is unclear. The CDR3 runs 13 residues. V was shortened by 2 bases and J by 8 bases, with 11 bases between the two germline ends. Germline CDR1 SGHNT, CDR2 YYREEE (reference sequence).

CDR3: CASSVGPEYEQYF. As DNA, the CDR3 is TGTGCCAGCAGCGTAGGACCAGAGTACGAGCAGTACTTC. The chain recombines TRBV7-2 with TRBJ2-7, with D unresolved. The CDR3 extends over 13 amino acids. Germline values: CDR1 SGHTA, CDR2 FQGNSA. Trimming left V 5 bases short and J 4 bases short, with 12 bases between.

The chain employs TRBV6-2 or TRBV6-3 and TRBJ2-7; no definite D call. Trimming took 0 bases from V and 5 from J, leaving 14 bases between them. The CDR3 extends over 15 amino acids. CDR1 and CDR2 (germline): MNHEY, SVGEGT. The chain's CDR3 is CASSYSASGSHEQYF. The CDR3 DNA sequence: TGTGCCAGCAGTTACTCAGCCTCGGGTTCTCACGAGCAGTACTTC.

CDR3 coding DNA: TGTGCCAGCAGTTGGATGAGCGGGAGGGCCACCTACGAGCAGTACTTC. It encodes CASSWMSGRATYEQYF. The rearrangement uses TRBV28 and TRBJ2-7; 10 bases fit TRBD2. The CDR3 runs to 16 residues. The germline gives CDR1 MDHEN, CDR2 SYDVKM. J was trimmed by 2 bases and V by 4 bases; bases with no gene match: 8.